What follows describes a single T cell receptor (beta chain). Its antigen specificity is not known. Base qualities were left out, and no much larger clone turns up one base away. Sequencing of TCR beta CDR3 regions was performed at survey depth on the immunoSEQ platform. The QIAamp DNA micro kit was used to extract genomic DNA from every cultured and uncultured CD8+ T cell population. As for the authors' bioinformatics: Any sample with under 5,000 productive reads was excluded, and this exclusion removed about 7% of the roughly 75 cultures stimulated with HIV peptides. Sequences were trimmed to CDR3 by a MANAFEST web app, and nonproductive sequences, CDR3s under 5 amino acids, and sequences not starting with C or ending with F/W were removed. Antigen-specific clonotypes had to expand in at least 2 of 3 replicates versus no-peptide control at FDR 0.01, only within one epitope family. Specific clonotypes also needed at least fivefold higher frequency than in wells stimulated with peptides from other epitope families. In TCRdb, the immuneACCESS table is reduced to in-frame sequences with V and J assigned. These tables do not hold every clone; where another copy was compared, an unresolved V gene accounts for under half, and the others remain unexplained. Clone size and the V and J calls come from that table; the DNA yielded D and trimming. The sample yields 6,000 or so clones; around three fifths were counted once. The ten largest clones capture 40% to 55% of the sample.

V lost 6 bases and J lost 5 bases; the stretch between them is 17 bases long. Based on the germline V gene, the CDR1 and CDR2 sequences are WSHSY and SAAADI. The CDR3 runs 14 amino acids, cysteine and phenylalanine included. Here the CDR3 DNA is all that survives: 42 bases in frame from base 1. The EasySep Human CD8+ T Cell Enrichment Kit was used on day 10 to isolate CD8+ T cells from every culture. This sample was included in a study of CD8 T cell repertoires and HIV-1 epitope variants (TCRdb year 2020). For the study in its entirety: In separate culture wells, T cells were stimulated with each of twenty-five peptides that represented autologous and known Gag and Nef epitope variants. Among the control conditions were a peptide pool of CMV, EBV and flu, the Ebola AY9 epitope serving as a negative control, and a well with no peptide. The epitopes tested were three Gag epitope families plus Nef HW9 and YT9. Using the EasySep Human T Cell Enrichment Kit, T cells were enriched and then co-cultured with an equal number of autologous T cell-negative cells acting as antigen-presenting cells. The cultures were grown for roughly ten days in IMDM with gentamicin, and half of the media was changed on days 3 and 7 with IL-2, IL-7 and IL-15 added. An aliquot of 1M T cells was saved as an uncultured baseline condition, separate from the approximately 80 T cell cultures. A total of more than 70 T cell cultures were run, with each culture condition done in triplicate except for one peptide, which was done in duplicate.

General findings and caveats noted by the study authors: Four or five clonotypes recognized the Nef KF9 family and one clonotype recognized the HW9 family, while no responses were seen to the TAALDMSHF plasma variant. The assay could identify only TCR beta chains and pointed to proliferation in response to antigen, not to T cell function or cytokine profile. About ten antigen-specific TCR beta clonotypes were identified, and 5 or 6 of them appeared cross-reactive for autologous or known escape epitope variants.

This TCR was recovered from a male donor with HIV. The sample consisted of cultured CD8+ T cells derived from PBMCs. Rearrangement joined TRBV10-2 to TRBJ2-7; D gene: possibly TRBD1, on 6 matching bases. The DNA sequence is given as TGCGCCAGCAGCAACCTTGGGGGCGACGACGAGCAGTACTTC. Its amino acids are CASSNLGGDDEQYF.